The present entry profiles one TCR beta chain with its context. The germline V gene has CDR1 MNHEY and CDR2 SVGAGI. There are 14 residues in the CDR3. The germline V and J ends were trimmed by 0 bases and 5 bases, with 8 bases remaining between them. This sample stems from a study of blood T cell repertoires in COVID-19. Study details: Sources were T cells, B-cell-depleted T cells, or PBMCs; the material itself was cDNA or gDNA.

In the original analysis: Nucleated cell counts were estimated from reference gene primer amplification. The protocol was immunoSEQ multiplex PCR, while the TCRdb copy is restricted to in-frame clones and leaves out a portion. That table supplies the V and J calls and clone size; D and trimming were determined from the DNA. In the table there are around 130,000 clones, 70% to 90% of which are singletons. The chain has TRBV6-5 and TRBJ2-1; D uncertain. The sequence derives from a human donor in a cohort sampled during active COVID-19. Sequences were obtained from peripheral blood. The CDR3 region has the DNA TGTGCCAGCAGTTACTCGACTTCAAACAATGAGCAGTTCTTC. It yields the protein CASSYSTSNNEQFF.